Listed here is a single T cell receptor (beta chain). The sample originates from a study of blood T cell repertoires in COVID-19. As for the study in general: Acute-phase and convalescent COVID-19 samples originated in the United States, Italy and Spain. Sources were T cells, B-cell-depleted T cells, or PBMCs; the material itself was cDNA or gDNA.

CDR1 KGHDR and CDR2 SFDVKD come from the germline V gene. The CDR3 spans 15 residues. The J segment lost 3 bases and the V segment lost 2 bases, leaving 3 bases of the junction unmatched. Authors' analysis steps: The assay estimated nucleated cells by amplifying reference gene primers. Some clones are missing from TCRdb's copy, which holds only in-frame ones; the method was immunoSEQ multiplex PCR. V and J calls and clone size are those listed in that table; D and trimming were worked out from the DNA. The table includes about 200,000 clones, around nine tenths detected once. This TCR was recovered from a man between 60 and 75 years old with acute or convalescent COVID-19. Source material: peripheral blood. The V and J genes are TRBV24-1 and TRBJ2-3; TRBD2 agrees at 8 bases. For the CDR3, the DNA is TGTGCCACCAGTGATTCGGGCGGGGGGACAGATACGCAGTATTTT. Protein product: CATSDSGGGTDTQYF.